The source of this TCR beta chain is a study of shared clonotypes between healthy human individuals. Across the whole study: The composition of the donors was two women and a few men aged 18 to 49.

Each donor was a Caucasian adult residing in Nashville, Tennessee. Overall study findings and caveats: Several donors shared around 5% of their naive CD4 clonotypes. Relative to memory subsets, naive subsets generally showed larger estimated richness.

V was clipped by 3 bases and J by 2 bases; unmatched bases: 1. The CDR3 runs 14 residues. Clones were sequenced by immunoSEQ multiplex PCR, and TCRdb holds only the in-frame ones, with some missing. The sample includes 1,100,000 or so clones, roughly 74% of them seen just once. This clone has a handful of counts. Its matching antigen is unknown. The sequenced sample consisted of memory CD4+ T cells from PBMCs. Indicated subset: CD45RA-negative fraction. The sequence was collected from a man between 18 and 29 years old in good health. Some clones in this sample may be carry-over from other donors' samples. The chain joins TRBV5-3 to TRBJ1-3; 8 bases map to TRBD1. TRBV5-3 is labeled an ORF, and its function is uncertain. In DNA form, the CDR3 reads TGTGCCAGAAGCTCACAGGGGGCTGGAAACACCATATATTTT. It encodes CARSSQGAGNTIYF.